This T cell receptor beta chain stems from a study of blood T cell repertoires in COVID-19. Study context: From the United States, Italy and Spain came samples of acute and convalescent COVID-19. From T cells, B-cell-depleted T cells, or PBMCs came the material, which was cDNA or gDNA.

The CDR3 consists of 16 residues. Germline CDR1 reads SGHRS; CDR2 reads YFSETQ. V gave up 1 base and J gave up 6 bases, with 20 bases separating them. Authors' methods: Estimates of nucleated cell counts were drawn from the amplification of reference gene primers. Assay used: immunoSEQ multiplex PCR; TCRdb lists only in-frame clones, some missing. The V and J calls and the clone size are those of that table, but D and trimming were determined from the DNA. The sample yields about 91,000 clones, 70% to 90% seen once. V is TRBV5-1 and J is TRBJ2-7; maybe TRBD2 (6 bases). Source material: peripheral blood. The receptor comes from a woman in her sixties or seventies with acute or convalescent COVID-19. The CDR3, as DNA: TGCGCCAGCAGCTTGCTGGGAACTAGCTTCGGAGGCGAGCAGTACTTC. This codes for CASSLLGTSFGGEQYF.